This T cell receptor (beta chain) came from a study of T-cell memory formation after mild COVID-19. Trimming left V 7 bases short and J 1 base short, with 16 bases between. Germline-derived CDR1 and CDR2 are MNHEY and SVGEGT. This CDR3 contains 15 residues. TCRdb redid the calling of the 5' RACE reads with MiXCR, one entry per CDR3 protein. The table shows about 400,000 distinct CDR3 sequences, with under 15% occurring only once. This clonotype was seen only a few times. The TCR sequence derives from a young man who had mild COVID-19 (a few samples of this study predate the infection). Cell type and time point are not known. The sequencing input was PBMCs or a T cell subset sorted from them (not recorded which). The chain uses TRBV6-2 or TRBV6-3 and TRBJ1-1; no clear D gene. The CDR3 region is CASTRKGPGNTEAFF. The DNA of the CDR3 is TGTGCCAGCACCCGAAAGGGTCCTGGGAACACTGAAGCTTTCTTT.